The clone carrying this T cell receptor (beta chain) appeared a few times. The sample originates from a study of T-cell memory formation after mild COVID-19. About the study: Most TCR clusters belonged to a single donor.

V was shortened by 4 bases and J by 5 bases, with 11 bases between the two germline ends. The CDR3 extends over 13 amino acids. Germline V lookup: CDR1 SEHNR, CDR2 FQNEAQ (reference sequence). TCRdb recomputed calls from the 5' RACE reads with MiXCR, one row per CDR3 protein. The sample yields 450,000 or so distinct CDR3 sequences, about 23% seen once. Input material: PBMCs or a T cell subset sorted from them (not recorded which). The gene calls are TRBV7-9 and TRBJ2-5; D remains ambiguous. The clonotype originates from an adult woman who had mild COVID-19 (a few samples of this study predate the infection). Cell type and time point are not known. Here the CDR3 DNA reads TGTGCCAGCAGCTACACGGGTGCGGAGACCCAGTACTTC. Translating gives CASSYTGAETQYF.